The 25 T cell receptor beta chains below all came from one sample that was sequenced in a study of control samples from healthy donors and cancer patients. This table comes from immunoSEQ multiplex PCR, and its TCRdb copy is limited to in-frame clones, with some not included. The data hold about 150,000 clones, with around 90% observed a single time. The sample taken for sequencing was blood. The receptor source for this set is a man aged 30-40 years in good health.

V gene TRBV29-1 combines with J gene TRBJ1-2, with 10 bases aligning to TRBD1. The germline CDR1 and CDR2 sequences are SQVTM and ANQGSEA. This CDR3 region has 11 residues. The ends lost 8 bases at V and 6 bases at J; junction bases unmatched: 3. CDR3 nucleotide sequence: TGCAGCATAGGACAGGGGGATGGCTACACCTTC. Protein: CSIGQGDGYTF.

V usage is TRBV9 and J usage is TRBJ2-5; D call uncertain. Trimming removed 0 bases from V and 1 base from J, with 10 bases in between. Germline V lookup: CDR1 SGDLS, CDR2 YYNGEE. The CDR3 has 15 amino acids. CDR3 sequence: CASSVGPPVQETQYF. The CDR3 bases are TGTGCCAGCAGCGTAGGGCCACCTGTCCAAGAGACCCAGTACTTC.

The rearrangement links TRBV27 to TRBJ1-2; 10 nucleotides match TRBD1. The CDR3 extends over 14 amino acids. V lost 5 bases to trimming and J lost 6 bases; unmatched junction nucleotides: 6. Germline values: CDR1 MNHEY, CDR2 SMNVEV (reference sequence). The chain's CDR3 is CASSTMGTGDGYTF. CDR3 sequence (DNA): TGTGCCAGCAGTACTATGGGGACAGGGGATGGCTACACCTTC.

The chain recombines TRBV9 with TRBJ2-5; D not certain. The V gene lost 0 bases and the J gene lost 2 bases, with 17 bases spanning the gap. There are 17 residues in the CDR3. Germline CDR1 is SGDLS and CDR2 is YYNGEE. The CDR3 nucleotides read TGTGCCAGCAGCGTAGAGAGCGTCCCAACTTCTCAAGAGACCCAGTACTTC. Amino acids: CASSVESVPTSQETQYF.

This sequence joins TRBV14 and TRBJ2-3; D is unresolved. V was trimmed by 3 bases and J by 0 bases, leaving 19 bases between them. The CDR3 contains 18 residues. Germline values: CDR1 SGHDN, CDR2 FVKESK. CDR3 loop: CASSQATGWVPSTDTQYF. CDR3 bases: TGTGCCAGCAGCCAGGCCACCGGGTGGGTCCCAAGCACAGATACGCAGTATTTT.

The gene calls are TRBV2 and TRBJ1-1; weak D call: TRBD1 (6 bases). The CDR3 totals 15 residues. Germline CDR1 SNHLY, CDR2 FYNNEI. Trimming stripped 4 bases from V and 5 bases from J, with 17 bases between. As DNA, the CDR3 is TGTGCCAGCAGTGGGAGAGGGGGGGTCTGGACTGAAGCTTTCTTT. It translates to CASSGRGGVWTEAFF.

This chain links TRBV7-2 with TRBJ1-5, with TRBD1 matching over 7 bases. CDR1 and CDR2 (germline): SGHTA, FQGNSA. V lost 4 bases, J lost 7 bases, and 7 bases stayed unmatched. This CDR3 spans 14 amino acids. Written as DNA, the CDR3 is TGTGCCAGCAGCTCCACAGGGGTAGGCCAGCCCCAGCATTTT. Its translation is CASSSTGVGQPQHF.

The gene calls are TRBV4-3 and TRBJ1-5; D gene uncertain. This CDR3 has 17 residues. The ends were cut back, 0 bases at V and 0 bases at J, with 12 bases in the middle. The germline V gene encodes CDR1 LGHNA and CDR2 YSLEER. The chain's CDR3 is CASSQDLSVNSNQPQHF. CDR3 coding DNA: TGCGCCAGCAGCCAAGATCTTTCCGTAAATAGCAATCAGCCCCAGCATTTT.

V gene TRBV6-5 combines with J gene TRBJ2-7; D may be TRBD2 (6 bases). Germline CDR1 and CDR2: MNHEY and SVGAGI. The CDR3 is 15 amino acids. Deletions cut 5 bases from V and 2 bases from J, with 16 bases between. CDR3 protein: CASSQKGTETYEQYF. The CDR3 DNA follows: TGTGCCAGCAGTCAGAAAGGGACTGAAACCTACGAGCAGTACTTC.

The table lists this clone with a count of one. The chain has TRBV24-1 and TRBJ2-5; the match to TRBD2 covers 9 bases. From germline, CDR1 is KGHDR and CDR2 SFDVKD. This CDR3 spans 13 amino acids. V lost 7 bases, J lost 5 bases, and 4 bases stayed unmatched. The CDR3 protein is CATRDAGGETQYF. The CDR3 bases are TGTGCCACCAGAGACGCGGGGGGGGAGACCCAGTACTTC.

The V call is TRBV4-2, the J call TRBJ2-4; D unclear. This CDR3 is 17 amino acids long. V shed 0 bases and J shed 1 base, with 13 bases lying between them. From germline, CDR1 is LGHNA and CDR2 YNFKEQ. The CDR3 protein is CASSQDLVVSAKNIQYF. DNA for the CDR3: TGTGCCAGCAGCCAAGATTTGGTGGTGTCGGCCAAAAACATTCAGTACTTC.

The chain joins TRBV5-1 to TRBJ2-1; 8 bases are a match to TRBD2. The CDR3 contains 15 residues. Per the germline V gene, CDR1 is SGHRS and CDR2 is YFSETQ. The V gene end was trimmed by 0 bases and the J gene end by 4 bases; junction bases not matched to a gene: 3. The DNA of the CDR3 is TGCGCCAGCAGCTTGGGACTAGCGCAATACAATGAGCAGTTCTTC. It specifies CASSLGLAQYNEQFF.

The gene calls are TRBV12-5 and TRBJ1-6, with D possibly being TRBD1 (6 bases). In germline, CDR1 is LGHNT, CDR2 FRNRAP. The V gene lost 2 bases and the J gene lost 2 bases, with 13 bases spanning the gap. CDR3 size: 17 residues. The DNA of the CDR3 is TGTGCTAGTGGTTTGCCCCAGGGGAGAACCTATAATTCACCCCTCCACTTT. Its translation: CASGLPQGRTYNSPLHF.

The chain combines TRBV4-2 with TRBJ2-5; the D is unclear. Trimming removed 0 bases from V and 0 bases from J, with 11 bases in between. The V gene's germline CDR1 is LGHNA and CDR2 YNFKEQ. The CDR3 covers 16 residues. CDR3 bases: TGTGCCAGCAGCCAAGATCCCATCGTTAACCAAGAGACCCAGTACTTC. Translated: CASSQDPIVNQETQYF.

In the case of this clone: The junction departs from the called germline gene at one end, perhaps through a read error. The chain links TRBV3-1 (or the pseudogene TRBV3-2) to TRBJ2-5; possibly TRBD1 or TRBD2 for D (5 bases each). Germline CDR1 reads LGHDT; CDR2 reads YNNKEL (reference sequence). The CDR3 is 13 residues long. CDR3 residues: CASSPWDQETQYF. CDR3 coding DNA: TGTGCCAGCAGCCCCTGGGACCAGGAGACCCAGTACTTC.

This clone came up a few times. V and J are TRBV5-4 and TRBJ2-7; a weak D match, TRBD2 (7 bases). The CDR3 length is 14 residues. V lost 4 bases, J lost 5 bases, and 16 bases lay in between. Germline CDR1 SGHNT, CDR2 YYREEE (reference sequence). The CDR3: CASSRGGAQNEQYF. The DNA for the CDR3 is TGTGCCAGCAGCAGAGGGGGGGCTCAAAACGAGCAGTACTTC.

A single count supports this clone. The genes are TRBV24-1 and TRBJ2-2; a weak D match, TRBD2 (6 bases). Trimming removed 0 bases at V and 0 bases at J, with 10 bases between. CDR1 is KGHDR, CDR2 SFDVKD, per germline. This CDR3 has 17 residues. CDR3 protein: CATSDLWRDSNTGELFF. CDR3 nucleotides: TGTGCCACCAGTGATTTGTGGCGGGATTCGAACACCGGGGAGCTGTTTTTT.

V gene TRBV28 combines with J gene TRBJ1-2; 10 nucleotides align to TRBD1. Germline loops: CDR1 MDHEN, CDR2 SYDVKM. This CDR3 is 13 amino acids long. Trimming cost V 5 bases and J 7 bases; bases outside gene matches: 4. CDR3 nucleotide sequence: TGTGCCAGCAGTCCCAGACAGGGGGCTGGCTACACCTTC. It specifies CASSPRQGAGYTF.

This clone was observed a single time. This chain joins TRBV5-1 and TRBJ2-3; D uncertain. CDR3 length: 12 amino acids. Trimming removed 5 bases at V and 2 bases at J, with 6 bases between. The germline CDR1 and CDR2 sequences are SGHRS and YFSETQ. In DNA form, the CDR3 reads TGCGCCAGCAGAGGATACACAGATACGCAGTATTTT. This gives the protein CASRGYTDTQYF.

The chain links TRBV19 to TRBJ2-7, with D perhaps matching TRBD2 (5 bases). Deletions cut 7 bases from V and 2 bases from J, with 12 bases between. This CDR3 has 13 amino acids. From germline, CDR1 is LNHDA and CDR2 SQIVND (reference sequence). The CDR3 spells CASNPAGTYEQYF. The CDR3 DNA reads TGTGCCAGTAATCCGGCGGGTACCTACGAGCAGTACTTC.

The chain recombines TRBV6-4 with TRBJ2-3; TRBD2 is a possible D gene (5 bases). The germline V gene has CDR1 MRHNA and CDR2 SNTAGT. This CDR3 has 15 residues. V was cut by 8 bases and J by 0 bases, with 15 bases left in between. The CDR3 reads CASGPRGYSTDTQYF. The CDR3 DNA sequence: TGTGCCAGCGGGCCCCGGGGTTATAGCACAGATACGCAGTATTTT.

CDR3: CASSLEYRSSYEQYF. CDR3 bases: TGTGCCAGCAGCTTAGAGTATAGGAGCTCCTACGAGCAGTACTTC. The V call is TRBV11-2, the J call TRBJ2-7; D gene unclear. Deletions cut 0 bases from V and 0 bases from J, with 9 bases between. This CDR3 has 15 amino acids. Germline CDR1 SGHAT, CDR2 FQNNGV.

The V and J genes are TRBV7-8 and TRBJ2-7, with D tentatively TRBD1 (5 bases). The CDR3 is 15 amino acids. The ends were cut back, 5 bases at V and 1 base at J, with 15 bases in the middle. Germline V gene lookup returns CDR1 SGHVS and CDR2 FQNEAQ. The CDR3 reads CASSPHQGPSYEQYF. The CDR3 DNA follows: TGTGCCAGCAGCCCCCACCAGGGTCCTTCCTACGAGCAGTACTTC.

This clone occurred once. This chain connects TRBV19 to TRBJ2-1; 13 nucleotides agree with TRBD2. Germline CDR1 reads LNHDA; CDR2 reads SQIVND (reference sequence). This CDR3 is built from 16 residues. V was clipped by 4 bases and J by 6 bases; unmatched bases: 6. The CDR3 sequence: CASSKQLAGGPNEQFF. The CDR3 nucleotides read TGTGCCAGTAGTAAACAACTAGCGGGGGGGCCCAATGAGCAGTTCTTC.

The chain couples TRBV11-3 to TRBJ2-3; 8 nucleotides match TRBD2. Germline lookup yields CDR1 SGHNT and CDR2 YENEEA. The ends lost 10 bases at V and 4 bases at J; junction bases unmatched: 10. The CDR3 length is 14 residues. Here the CDR3 reads CATQSGRISDTQYF. CDR3 DNA: TGTGCCACCCAGAGCGGGAGAATTTCAGATACGCAGTATTTT. The full variable domain, completed using reference TRBV11-3 and TRBJ2-3, is EAGVVQSPRYKIIEKKQPVAFWCNPISGHNTLYWYLQNLGQGPELLIRYENEEAVDDSQLPKDRFSAERLKGVDSTLKIQPAELGDSAVYLCATQSGRISDTQYFGPGTRLTVL.